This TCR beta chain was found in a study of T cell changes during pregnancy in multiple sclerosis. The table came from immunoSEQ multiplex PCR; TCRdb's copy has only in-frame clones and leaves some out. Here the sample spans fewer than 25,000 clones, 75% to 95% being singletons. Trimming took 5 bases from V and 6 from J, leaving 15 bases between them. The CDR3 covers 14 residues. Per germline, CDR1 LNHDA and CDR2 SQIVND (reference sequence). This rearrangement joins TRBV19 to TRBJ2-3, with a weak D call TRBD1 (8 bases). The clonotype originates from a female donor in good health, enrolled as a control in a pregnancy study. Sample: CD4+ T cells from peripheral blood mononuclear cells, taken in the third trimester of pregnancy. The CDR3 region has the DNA TGTGCCAGTAGTCCCCACAGGGGGGGCGATACGCAGTATTTT. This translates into CASSPHRGGDTQYF.